The T cell receptor (beta chain) described here comes from a study of shared clonotypes between healthy human individuals. Study-wide background: Donor ages ranged 18 to 49 years: a couple of women, a few men.

Of note for this clone: The identical CDR3 is also encoded by other nucleotide sequences in the sample.

Data came from immunoSEQ multiplex PCR; TCRdb stores just in-frame clones and leaves some out. Here the sample spans approximately 840,000 clones, approximately 97% being singletons. CDR1 is SEHNR and CDR2 is FQNEAQ in the germline V gene (reference sequence). Trimming removed 4 bases from V and 2 bases from J; junction bases left unmatched: 3. The CDR3 length is 14 residues. Positive CCR7 selection of CD45RO-negative cells yielded the naive CD8 cells, and terminally differentiated effector memory CD45RA+ cells were excluded. V gene TRBV7-9 combines with J gene TRBJ2-5; TRBD1 aligns across 8 bases. The sequence derives from a young man in good health. Sequences were obtained from naive CD8+ T cells sorted from blood. CDR3 sequence (DNA): TGTGCCAGCAGCTCCCGGGACAGGCAAGAGACCCAGTACTTC. Protein sequence: CASSSRDRQETQYF.